The rows below give T cell receptor beta chains drawn from one sample of a study of beta chain features in type 1 diabetes. Here immunoSEQ multiplex PCR was the method, and the copy in TCRdb shows in-frame clones only, minus some. The sample holds 150,000 or so clones, 9.7% seen once. The material sequenced was central memory CD4+ T cells from blood. Receptor source: a woman in her thirties or forties in good health. Each CDR3 is given with its conserved first and last residue. D genes are given only for firm matches. Clone size is given for some rows only: seen once, a few or many times, or a class if the clone is expanded.

d_call,v_call,clone_size,j_call,cdr3_aa,cdr3_nt
-,TRBV18,-,TRBJ1-6,CASSESSYNSPLHF,TGTGCCAGCTCAGAGAGCTCCTATAATTCACCCCTCCACTTT
TRBD1,TRBV25-1,-,TRBJ1-2,CASSELGQPAYGYTF,TGTGCCAGCAGTGAATTGGGACAGCCCGCCTATGGCTACACCTTC
-,TRBV11-2,few,TRBJ2-7,CASSLDSTYEQYF,TGTGCCAGCAGCTTGGACAGTACCTACGAGCAGTACTTC
-,TRBV5-8,-,TRBJ2-7,CASSRPDGTYEQYF,TGTGCCAGCAGCCGGCCGGACGGGACCTACGAGCAGTACTTC
TRBD1,TRBV6-5,-,TRBJ2-5,CASRDRAHQETQYF,TGTGCCAGCAGGGACAGGGCCCACCAAGAGACCCAGTACTTC
-,TRBV2,many,TRBJ2-4,CASSAALAPNIQYF,TGTGCCAGCAGTGCCGCCCTAGCCCCAAACATTCAGTACTTC
-,TRBV15,few,TRBJ1-1,CATSRDRTEAFF,TGTGCCACCAGCAGAGATCGCACTGAAGCTTTCTTT
-,TRBV21-1,few,TRBJ1-6,CASRPDRPNNSPLHF,TGTGCCAGCAGACCGGACAGACCTAATAATTCACCCCTCCACTTT
TRBD1,TRBV9,few,TRBJ1-5,CASSEGGLRQPQHF,TGTGCCAGCAGCGAAGGGGGCTTGAGGCAGCCCCAGCATTTT
TRBD1,TRBV5-1,-,TRBJ1-6,CASSLQQGASSPLHF,TGCGCCAGCAGCCTTCAACAGGGGGCTAGTTCACCCCTCCACTTT
-,TRBV9,few,TRBJ1-6,CASSVDGYSPLHF,TGTGCCAGCAGCGTAGACGGTTATTCACCCCTCCACTTT
TRBD2,TRBV4-1,many,TRBJ2-5,CASSGGGNQETQYF,TGCGCCAGCAGTGGCGGGGGGAACCAAGAGACCCAGTACTTC
-,TRBV20-1,-,TRBJ2-1,CSARTRGKEFF,TGCAGTGCTAGAACTAGGGGGAAGGAGTTCTTC
-,TRBV6-5,-,TRBJ2-3,CASSRKPSTDTQYF,TGTGCCAGCAGCCGTAAGCCCAGCACAGATACGCAGTATTTT
TRBD2,TRBV6-5,few,TRBJ2-5,CASSQRSGSWETQYF,TGTGCCAGCAGTCAAAGGAGCGGGAGTTGGGAGACCCAGTACTTC
-,TRBV10-3,many,TRBJ1-2,CAISDLRWGYTF,TGTGCCATCAGTGATCTTCGGTGGGGCTACACCTTC
-,TRBV6-1,few,TRBJ2-1,CASRLDSKEQFF,TGTGCCAGCCGTTTGGACTCGAAGGAGCAGTTCTTC
TRBD2,TRBV2,many,TRBJ2-7,CASSEAGTSAYEQYF,TGTGCCAGCAGTGAAGCTGGGACTAGCGCCTACGAGCAGTACTTC
-,TRBV5-4,-,TRBJ1-2,CASSLAGGPDYGYTF,TGTGCCAGCAGCTTGGCCGGGGGGCCGGACTATGGCTACACCTTC
-,TRBV6-1,few,TRBJ1-2,CASRTGWNYTF,TGTGCCAGCAGGACAGGTTGGAACTACACCTTC